This TCR beta chain derives from a study of T cells in Graves' hyperthyroidism and ophthalmopathy. Trimming removed 6 bases at V and 5 bases at J, with 19 bases between. CDR3 length: 15 amino acids. The TCR beta CDR3 regions underwent amplification using RNA transcripts as the source. The HTBI primer set drove a first-round RT-PCR of the TCR CDR3. TCRdb called the multiplex PCR reads again in MiXCR, with one record for every CDR3 protein. The sample includes about 840,000 distinct CDR3 sequences, around 38% seen only once; the top ten take 8.9%. The sequence was obtained from a young man with Graves' hyperthyroidism. This chain joins TRBV12-3 or TRBV12-4 and TRBJ2-5, with D maybe TRBD2 (7 bases). Sequencing input: blood. The CDR3 sequence: CASSLLQGGRETQYF. The CDR3 coding sequence is TGTGCCAGCAGCCTCTTACAGGGAGGGAGGGAGACCCAGTACTTC.